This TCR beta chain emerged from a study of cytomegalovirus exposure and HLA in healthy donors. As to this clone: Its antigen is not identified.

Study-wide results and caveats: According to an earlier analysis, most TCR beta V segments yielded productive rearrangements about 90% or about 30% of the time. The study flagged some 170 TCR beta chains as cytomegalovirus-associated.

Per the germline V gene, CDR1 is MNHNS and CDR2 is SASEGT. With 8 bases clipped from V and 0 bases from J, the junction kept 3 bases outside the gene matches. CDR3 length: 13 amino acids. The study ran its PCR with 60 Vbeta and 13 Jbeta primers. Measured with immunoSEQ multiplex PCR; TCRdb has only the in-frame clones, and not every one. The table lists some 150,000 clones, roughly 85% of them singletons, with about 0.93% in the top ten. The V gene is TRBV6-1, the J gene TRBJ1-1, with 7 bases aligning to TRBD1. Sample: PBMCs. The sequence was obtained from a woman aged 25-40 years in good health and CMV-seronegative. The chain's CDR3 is CASGGTVNTEAFF. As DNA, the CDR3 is TGTGCCAGCGGGGGGACAGTGAACACTGAAGCTTTCTTT.